The text below deals with one TCR beta chain. Its target is unknown. The length of the CDR3 is 15 residues. V lost 0 bases and J 1 base, leaving 9 bases between the germline ends. The germline gives CDR1 KGHSH, CDR2 LQKENI. The whole isolated RNA underwent reverse transcription, so sequencing captured expressed TCRB transcripts. The assay was immunoSEQ multiplex PCR, and TCRdb's table has in-frame clones only and misses some. Of 350,000 to 400,000 clones in the sample, around an eighth were seen once. The data were obtained in a study of beta chain features in type 1 diabetes. Study in general: Examined across all samples were some 110,000,000 sorted cells. The study's findings and limits: With patients and controls alike, PCR might favor shorter templates to an equal degree. VDJ junctions from patients with type 1 diabetes contained fewer insertions and more deletions. Within the patient group, naive, central memory and Treg TCRB repertoires appeared more similar to each other than within healthy donors. In every one of the four CD4+ subsets, TCRB CDR3s were moderately but significantly shorter in Type 1 diabetes patients.

This chain connects TRBV18 to TRBJ1-2; perhaps TRBD1 as D (5 bases). The sequence was obtained from a woman under 30 with type 1 diabetes. The sequencing sample was made of naive CD4+ T cells from blood. CDR3 coding DNA: TGTGCCAGCTCACCACCGGGGGGATTTAACTATGGCTACACCTTC. This sequence encodes CASSPPGGFNYGYTF.